This T cell receptor (beta chain) was observed in a study of blood T cell repertoires in COVID-19. Study overall: Researchers got acute and convalescent COVID-19 samples from the United States, Italy and Spain. T cells, B-cell-depleted T cells, or PBMCs supplied cDNA or gDNA.

In the authors' methods: Scientists estimated how many nucleated cells there were by amplifying reference gene primers. Clones were sequenced by immunoSEQ multiplex PCR, and TCRdb holds only the in-frame ones, with some missing. D and trimming come from the DNA, and the V and J calls and clone size come from that table. The top ten hold around a tenth of the sample, which has around 260,000 clones, 83% seen once. Trimming cost V 6 bases and J 6 bases; bases outside gene matches: 4. The CDR3 spans 13 residues. This rearrangement joins TRBV12-3 or TRBV12-4 to TRBJ2-7; 11 bases match TRBD2. Material: peripheral blood. The clonotype comes from a woman between 45 and 60 years old who had recovered from COVID-19. The CDR3 here is CASRLAGGAEQYF. The CDR3 nucleotides read TGTGCCAGCAGGCTAGCGGGAGGAGCCGAGCAGTACTTC.